The TCR beta chain under discussion was sequenced for a study of OX40 agonist ivuxolimab in advanced cancers. Study-wide background: Past anti-PD-1, anti-PD-L1 or anti-CTLA-4 therapy was accepted, and 30% to 45% had received some.

Method: immunoSEQ multiplex PCR; TCRdb's copy keeps in-frame clones and lacks some. The sample records about 58,000 clones, approximately 89% being singletons. The germline gives CDR1 KGHSH, CDR2 LQKENI. CDR3 size: 16 residues. V lost 5 bases to trimming and J lost 4 bases, with 17 bases between them. Autoimmune disease history or systemic immunosuppression excluded patients. Material: CD4+ or CD8+ T cells sorted from blood, obtained in a trial of the OX40 agonist ivuxolimab. This chain joins TRBV18 and TRBJ2-2; possible D gene TRBD1, 5 bases. The origin of this receptor is an adult with an advanced solid tumor such as melanoma, head and neck, liver or kidney cancer. DNA for the CDR3: TGTGCCAGCTCATCCCAGGGTACGGTGGGCACCGGGGAGCTGTTTTTT. Protein product: CASSSQGTVGTGELFF.